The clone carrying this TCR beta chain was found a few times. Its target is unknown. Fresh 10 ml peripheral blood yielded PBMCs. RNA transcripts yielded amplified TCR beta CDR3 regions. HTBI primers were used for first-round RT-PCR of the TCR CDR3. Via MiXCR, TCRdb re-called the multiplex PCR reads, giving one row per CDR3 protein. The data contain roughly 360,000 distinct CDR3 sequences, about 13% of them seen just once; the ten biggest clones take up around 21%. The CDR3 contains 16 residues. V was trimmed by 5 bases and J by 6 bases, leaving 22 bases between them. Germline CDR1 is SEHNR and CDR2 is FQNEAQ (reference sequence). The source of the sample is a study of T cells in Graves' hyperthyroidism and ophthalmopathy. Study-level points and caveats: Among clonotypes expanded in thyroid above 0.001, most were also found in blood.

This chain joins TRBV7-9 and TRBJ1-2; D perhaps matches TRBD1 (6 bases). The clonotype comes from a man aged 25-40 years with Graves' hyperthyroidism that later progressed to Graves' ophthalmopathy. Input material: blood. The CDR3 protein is CASSLPPGQNIDGYTF. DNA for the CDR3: TGTGCCAGCAGCCTCCCACCGGGACAAAATATTGATGGCTACACCTTC.